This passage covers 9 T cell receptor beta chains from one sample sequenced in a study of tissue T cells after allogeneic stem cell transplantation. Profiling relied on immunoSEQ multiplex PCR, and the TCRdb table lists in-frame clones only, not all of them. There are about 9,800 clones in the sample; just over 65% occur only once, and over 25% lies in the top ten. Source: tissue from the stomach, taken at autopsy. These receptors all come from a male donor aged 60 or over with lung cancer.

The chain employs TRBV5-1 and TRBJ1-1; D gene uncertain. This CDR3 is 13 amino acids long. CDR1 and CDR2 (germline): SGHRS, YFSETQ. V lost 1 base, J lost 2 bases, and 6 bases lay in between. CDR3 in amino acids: CASSLIVNTEAFF. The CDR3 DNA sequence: TGCGCCAGCAGCTTGATTGTCAACACTGAAGCTTTCTTT. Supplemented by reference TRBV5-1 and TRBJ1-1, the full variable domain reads KAGVTQTPRYLIKTRGQQVTLSCSPISGHRSVSWYQQTPGQGLQFLFEYFSETQRNKGNFPGRFSGRQFSNSRSEMNVSTLELGDSALYLCASSLIVNTEAFFGQGTRLTVV.

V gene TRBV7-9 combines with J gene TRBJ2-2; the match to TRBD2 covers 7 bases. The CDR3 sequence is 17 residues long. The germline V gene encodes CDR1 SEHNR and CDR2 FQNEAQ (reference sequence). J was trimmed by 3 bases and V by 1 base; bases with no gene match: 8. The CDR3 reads CASSLGATREDTGELFF. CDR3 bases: TGTGCCAGCAGCTTAGGGGCCACTCGGGAGGACACCGGGGAGCTGTTTTTT.

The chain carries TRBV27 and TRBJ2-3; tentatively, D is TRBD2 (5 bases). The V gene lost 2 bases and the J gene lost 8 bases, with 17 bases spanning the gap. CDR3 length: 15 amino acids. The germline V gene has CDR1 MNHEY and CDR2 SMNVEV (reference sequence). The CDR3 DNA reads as TGTGCCAGCAGTTTACGTCAGTTGGTCGGAGGTACGCAGTATTTT. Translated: CASSLRQLVGGTQYF.

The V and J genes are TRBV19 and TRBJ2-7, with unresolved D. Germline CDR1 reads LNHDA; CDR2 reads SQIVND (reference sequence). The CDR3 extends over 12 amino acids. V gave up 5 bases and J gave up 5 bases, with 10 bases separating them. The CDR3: CASSQLSNEQYF. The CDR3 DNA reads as TGTGCCAGTAGTCAGTTAAGTAACGAGCAGTACTTC.

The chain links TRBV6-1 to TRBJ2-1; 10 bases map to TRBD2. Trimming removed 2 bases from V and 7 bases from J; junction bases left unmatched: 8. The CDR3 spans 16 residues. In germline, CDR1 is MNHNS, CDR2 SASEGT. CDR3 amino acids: CASSEWASGSGNEQFF. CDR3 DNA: TGTGCCAGCAGTGAATGGGCTAGCGGGAGCGGGAATGAGCAGTTCTTC.

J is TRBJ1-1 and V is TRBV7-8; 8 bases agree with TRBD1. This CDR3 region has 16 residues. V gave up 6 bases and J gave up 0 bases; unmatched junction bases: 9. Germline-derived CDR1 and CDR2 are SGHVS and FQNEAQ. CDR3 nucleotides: TGTGCCAGCAGGCGGCAGGGGGCTTTGATGAACACTGAAGCTTTCTTT. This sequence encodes CASRRQGALMNTEAFF.

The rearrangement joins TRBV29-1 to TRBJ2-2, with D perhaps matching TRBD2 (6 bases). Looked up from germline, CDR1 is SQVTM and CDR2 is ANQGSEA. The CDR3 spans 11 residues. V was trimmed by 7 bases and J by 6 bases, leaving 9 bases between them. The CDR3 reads CSGRGSGELFF. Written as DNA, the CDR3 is TGCAGCGGGAGGGGTTCCGGGGAGCTGTTTTTT.

The CDR3 bases are TGTGCCAGCAGCCCAGTACTGGAATACGAGCAGTACTTC. This encodes CASSPVLEYEQYF. The chain carries TRBV7-9 and TRBJ2-7; D gene uncertain. Looked up from germline, CDR1 is SEHNR and CDR2 is FQNEAQ (reference sequence). With 5 bases removed from V and 4 bases from J, the gap between germline ends came to 12 bases. There are 13 residues in the CDR3.

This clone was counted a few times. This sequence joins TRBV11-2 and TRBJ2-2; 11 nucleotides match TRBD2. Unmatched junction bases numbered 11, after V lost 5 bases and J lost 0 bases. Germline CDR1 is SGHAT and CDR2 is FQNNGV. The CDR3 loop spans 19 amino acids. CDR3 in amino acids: CASSTPDGTSGSNTGELFF. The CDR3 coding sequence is TGTGCCAGCAGCACTCCAGATGGGACTAGCGGATCGAACACCGGGGAGCTGTTTTTT.